This T cell receptor beta chain originates from a study of neurological immune-mediated disorders. A single record per CDR3 protein comes from TCRdb applying MiXCR to the 5' RACE reads. The data show 110,000 or so distinct CDR3 sequences, more than 2.5% seen once. In its sample, this clonotype was seen many times. The antigen is not known. CDR1 is LGHNA, CDR2 YSLEER, per germline. V lost 0 bases, J lost 9 bases, and 12 bases lay in between. The CDR3 length is 13 residues. PBMCs numbering 2 million and stored at -80 C yielded the unsorted libraries. Points from the study as a whole: In HTLV-1-associated myelopathy, TCR clonal expansion was greatest, and in multiple sclerosis it was least, below healthy controls. With the multiple sclerosis repertoire cluster, neither clinical nor MRI features showed any association. Phylogenetic grouping assigned the repertoires of 18 of 34 multiple sclerosis patients to a single related-CDR3 cluster, representing a possible signature.

Material for sequencing was PBMCs. The chain is built from TRBV4-3 and TRBJ2-7; possible D gene TRBD1, 6 bases. This receptor was taken from a woman aged 30 to 39 with multiple sclerosis. The CDR3 DNA reads as TGCGCCAGCAGCCAAGATCATAAGGGGGTGCAGTACTTC. Encoded protein: CASSQDHKGVQYF.